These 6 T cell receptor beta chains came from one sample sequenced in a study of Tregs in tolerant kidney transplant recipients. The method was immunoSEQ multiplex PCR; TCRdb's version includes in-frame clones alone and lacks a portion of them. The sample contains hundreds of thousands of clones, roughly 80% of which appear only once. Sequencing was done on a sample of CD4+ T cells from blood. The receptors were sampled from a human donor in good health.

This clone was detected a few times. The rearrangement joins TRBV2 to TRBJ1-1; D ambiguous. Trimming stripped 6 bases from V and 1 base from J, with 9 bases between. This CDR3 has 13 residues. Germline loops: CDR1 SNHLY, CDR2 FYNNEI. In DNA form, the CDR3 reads TGTGCCAGCAGGGAGGGCTGGAACACTGAAGCTTTCTTT. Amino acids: CASREGWNTEAFF.

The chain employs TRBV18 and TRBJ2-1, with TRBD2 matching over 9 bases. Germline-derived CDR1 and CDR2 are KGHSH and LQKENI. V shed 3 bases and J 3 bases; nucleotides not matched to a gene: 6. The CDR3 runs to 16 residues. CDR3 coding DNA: TGTGCCAGCTCACCCCCGGGACTAGCCAACTACAATGAGCAGTTCTTC. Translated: CASSPPGLANYNEQFF.

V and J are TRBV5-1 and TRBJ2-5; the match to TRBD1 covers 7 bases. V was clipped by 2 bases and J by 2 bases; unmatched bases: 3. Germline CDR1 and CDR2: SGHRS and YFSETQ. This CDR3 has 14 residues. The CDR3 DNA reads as TGCGCCAGCAGCTTCACAGGGGAGCAAGAGACCCAGTACTTC. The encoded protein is CASSFTGEQETQYF.

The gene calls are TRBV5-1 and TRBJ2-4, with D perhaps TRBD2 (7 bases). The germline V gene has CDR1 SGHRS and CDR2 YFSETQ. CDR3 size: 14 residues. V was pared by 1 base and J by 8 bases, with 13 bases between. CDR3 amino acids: CASSLWQGRDIQYF. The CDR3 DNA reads TGCGCCAGCAGCTTGTGGCAGGGGAGGGACATTCAGTACTTC.

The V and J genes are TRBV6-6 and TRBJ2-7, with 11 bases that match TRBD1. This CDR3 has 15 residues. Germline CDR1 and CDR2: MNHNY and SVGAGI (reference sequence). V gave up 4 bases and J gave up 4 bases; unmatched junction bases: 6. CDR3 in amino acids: CASSLVGQGGYEQYF. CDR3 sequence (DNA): TGTGCCAGCAGTTTAGTGGGACAGGGGGGATACGAGCAGTACTTC.

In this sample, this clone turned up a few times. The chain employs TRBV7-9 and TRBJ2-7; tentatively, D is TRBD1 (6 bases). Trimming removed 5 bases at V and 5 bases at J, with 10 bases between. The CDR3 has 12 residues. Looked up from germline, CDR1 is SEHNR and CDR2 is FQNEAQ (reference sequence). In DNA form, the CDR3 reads TGTGCCAGCAGCCGACACAGGGACGAGCAGTACTTC. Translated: CASSRHRDEQYF.